Below, 27 T cell receptor beta chains from the same sample are listed, as sequenced in a study of PD-1 blockade in mismatch repair-deficient tumors (TCRdb year 2017). The library was built by means of the immunoSEQ multiplex PCR assay. TCRdb carries this immuneACCESS record with in-frame sequences only. Its versions omit some clonotypes, under half of them owing to an unresolved V gene in the studies checked, with the rest unexplained. The sample yields about 100,000 clones; 70% to 85% were counted once. The top ten clones comprise approximately 6.8% of the sample. The sample in question was peripheral blood, obtained roughly eight months after starting pembrolizumab. All receptors derive from an adult with mismatch repair-deficient cancer.

This chain links TRBV5-4 with TRBJ1-2; 8 nucleotides agree with TRBD1. CDR1 is SGHNT and CDR2 is YYREEE in the germline V gene (reference sequence). The CDR3 length is 15 residues. The ends lost 3 bases at V and 2 bases at J; junction bases unmatched: 6. The CDR3: CASSSLRTGNYGYTF. CDR3 coding DNA: TGTGCCAGCAGCTCCCTAAGGACAGGGAACTATGGCTACACCTTC. Full variable domain (missing parts from reference TRBV5-4 and TRBJ1-2): ETGVTQSPTHLIKTRGQQVTLRCSSQSGHNTVSWYQQALGQGPQFIFQYYREEENGRGNFPPRFSGLQFPNYSSELNVNALELDDSALYLCASSSLRTGNYGYTFGSGTRLTVV.

This chain uses TRBV11-1 with TRBJ2-5; 9 bases line up with TRBD1. The V gene's germline CDR1 is SGHAT and CDR2 FQDESV (reference sequence). The V segment lost 6 bases and the J segment 5 bases; nucleotides outside the gene matches: 4. The CDR3 covers 13 residues. CDR3 in DNA: TGTGCCAGCAGTTGGGACAGGGCGGAGACCCAGTACTTC. Its protein is CASSWDRAETQYF.

This clone has just one count. J is TRBJ2-5 and V is TRBV7-2; D gene unclear. In germline, CDR1 is SGHTA, CDR2 FQGNSA. This CDR3 region has 11 residues. The germline V and J ends were trimmed by 4 bases and 5 bases, with 5 bases remaining between them. CDR3 in DNA: TGTGCCAGCAGCTCACGGGAGACCCAGTACTTC. Its translation: CASSSRETQYF. The whole variable domain, filled in from reference TRBV7-2 and TRBJ2-5, reads GAGVSQSPSNKVTEKGKDVELRCDPISGHTALYWYRQSLGQGLEFLIYFQGNSAPDKSGLPSDRFSAERTGGSVSTLTIQRTQQEDSAVYLCASSSRETQYFGPGTRLLVL.

Only one count was recorded for this clone. Additional DNA sequences in this sample encode the identical CDR3. The chain joins TRBV9 to TRBJ2-3; maybe TRBD2 (5 bases). The V gene lost 7 bases and the J gene lost 3 bases, with 12 bases spanning the gap. CDR1 is SGDLS, CDR2 YYNGEE, per germline. CDR3 length equals 13 residues. CDR3 sequence: CASSPRGTDTQYF. As DNA, the CDR3 is TGTGCCAGCTCCCCCCGGGGAACAGATACGCAGTATTTT. Supplemented by reference TRBV9 and TRBJ2-3, the full variable domain reads DSGVTQTPKHLITATGQRVTLRCSPRSGDLSVYWYQQSLDQGLQFLIQYYNGEERAKGNILERFSAQQFPDLHSELNLSSLELGDSALYFCASSPRGTDTQYFGPGTRLTVL.

On this clone: This CDR3 is also generated by other DNA sequences in the sample. V and J are TRBV9 and TRBJ2-1; perhaps D is TRBD1 or TRBD2 (5 bases each). The V end lost 0 bases, the J end lost 1 base, and 5 bases lay between the germline ends. Germline V lookup: CDR1 SGDLS, CDR2 YYNGEE. CDR3 length equals 14 residues. This CDR3 is CASSVGGSYNEQFF. In DNA form, the CDR3 reads TGTGCCAGCAGCGTAGGGGGGTCCTACAATGAGCAGTTCTTC.

This clone was detected a few times. V gene TRBV28 combines with J gene TRBJ2-2; 8 nucleotides match TRBD1. CDR1 is MDHEN, CDR2 SYDVKM, per germline. V trimming: 5 bases; J trimming: 2 bases; junction bases outside the gene matches: 4. The CDR3 totals 15 residues. CDR3 region: CASSRGTGNTGELFF. The CDR3 DNA reads as TGTGCCAGCAGTCGTGGGACAGGAAACACCGGGGAGCTGTTTTTT.

The chain links TRBV27 to TRBJ1-1; D call uncertain. V shed 2 bases and J shed 4 bases, with 8 bases lying between them. The CDR3 is 13 residues long. Per germline, CDR1 MNHEY and CDR2 SMNVEV (reference sequence). The CDR3 nucleotides read TGTGCCAGCAGTTTACGGGAGAGCACTGAAGCTTTCTTT. As protein: CASSLRESTEAFF.

This clone has only one observation. The CDR3 loop is CASSLAESSYEQYF. CDR3 coding DNA: TGTGCCAGCAGCTTGGCGGAAAGCTCCTACGAGCAGTACTTC. This chain links TRBV7-2 with TRBJ2-7, with unresolved D. The CDR3 totals 14 residues. Germline V CDR1 and CDR2: SGHTA, FQGNSA. V lost 3 bases and J 0 bases, leaving 9 bases between the germline ends.

This clone was seen just once. This chain's CDR3 is CASSPGLAGGNEQFF. The CDR3 region has the DNA TGTGCCAGCAGTCCCGGACTAGCGGGGGGCAATGAGCAGTTCTTC. This chain links TRBV6-4 with TRBJ2-1, with 14 bases that match TRBD2. Losses at the gene ends were 5 bases for V and 6 bases for J; bases not matched to a gene: 3. CDR3 size: 15 residues. Germline V gene sequence: CDR1 MRHNA, CDR2 SNTAGT.

V and J are TRBV13 and TRBJ2-6, with D unresolved. The CDR3 length is 15 residues. Trimming left V 4 bases short and J 0 bases short, with 7 bases between. The germline CDR1 and CDR2 sequences are PRHDT and FYEKMQ (reference sequence). CDR3 loop: CASSSKVSGANVLTF. As DNA, the CDR3 is TGTGCCAGCAGCTCGAAGGTCTCTGGGGCCAACGTCCTGACTTTC. The full variable domain, in which reference TRBV13 and TRBJ2-6 provide the parts outside the CDR3, is AAGVIQSPRHLIKEKRETATLKCYPIPRHDTVYWYQQGPGQDPQFLISFYEKMQSDKGSIPDRFSAQQFSDYHSELNMSSLELGDSALYFCASSSKVSGANVLTFGAGSRLTVL.

V gene TRBV5-1 combines with J gene TRBJ2-3, with 14 bases that match TRBD2. CDR3 length: 16 amino acids. V dropped 5 bases and J dropped 4; count of bases not matched to a gene: 6. Germline CDR1 and CDR2: SGHRS and YFSETQ. In DNA, the CDR3 is TGCGCCAGCAGTACCGGGACTAGCGGGAGTGCAGATACGCAGTATTTT. Amino acids: CASSTGTSGSADTQYF.

The chain combines TRBV11-3 with TRBJ2-1, with 11 nucleotides matching TRBD2. The CDR3 extends over 15 amino acids. Germline CDR1 is SGHNT and CDR2 is YENEEA. The V segment lost 5 bases and the J segment 5 bases; nucleotides outside the gene matches: 5. The DNA for the CDR3 is TGTGCCAGCAGCCCCGGGACTAGCGGAAACAATGAGCAGTTCTTC. It yields the protein CASSPGTSGNNEQFF. Based on the CDR3 plus reference TRBV11-3 and TRBJ2-1, the full variable domain is EAGVVQSPRYKIIEKKQPVAFWCNPISGHNTLYWYLQNLGQGPELLIRYENEEAVDDSQLPKDRFSAERLKGVDSTLKIQPAELGDSAVYLCASSPGTSGNNEQFFGPGTRLTVL.

CDR3 residues: CASTPGRVNHNEQFF. CDR3 coding DNA: TGTGCCAGTACCCCGGGACGGGTGAACCACAATGAGCAGTTCTTC. The rearrangement links TRBV19 to TRBJ2-1, with D perhaps TRBD1 or TRBD2 (5 bases each). The CDR3 spans 15 residues. The germline V gene has CDR1 LNHDA and CDR2 SQIVND (reference sequence). Trimming pared 7 bases from V and 5 bases from J, leaving 18 bases between.

The V and J genes are TRBV6-5 and TRBJ2-2; the D gene is possibly TRBD2 (5 bases). The CDR3 loop spans 15 amino acids. V dropped 7 bases and J dropped 4 bases, with 16 bases sitting between them. Germline assignment: CDR1 MNHEY and CDR2 SVGAGI. The CDR3 region is CASKFRVGITGELFF. CDR3 nucleotides: TGTGCCAGCAAGTTCCGCGTCGGGATCACCGGGGAGCTGTTTTTT.

A single count supports this clone. This sequence joins TRBV14 and TRBJ2-7; no reliable D call. V lost 4 bases, J lost 0 bases, and 7 bases lay in between. The germline V gene encodes CDR1 SGHDN and CDR2 FVKESK. The CDR3 contains 13 residues. The CDR3 nucleotides read TGTGCCAGCAGCCCGACGAACTCCTACGAGCAGTACTTC. Translating it yields CASSPTNSYEQYF.

This clone was seen a single time. The chain has TRBV14 and TRBJ2-6; D ambiguous. CDR1 is SGHDN and CDR2 is FVKESK in the germline V gene. Trimming took 2 bases from V and 4 from J, leaving 6 bases between them. The CDR3 is 14 residues long. The CDR3 sequence is CASSQSLGANVLTF. The DNA for the CDR3 is TGTGCCAGCAGCCAATCCCTCGGGGCCAACGTCCTGACTTTC.

Only a few counts were recorded for this clone. The chain employs TRBV7-3 and TRBJ2-1, with D hard to call. CDR1 SGHTA and CDR2 FQGTGA come from the germline V gene. CDR3 length equals 13 residues. V was pared by 4 bases and J by 6 bases, with 10 bases between. The CDR3 spells CASSSPTLNEQFF. CDR3 sequence (DNA): TGTGCCAGCAGCTCCCCGACCCTCAATGAGCAGTTCTTC.

Only a few counts were recorded for this clone. This chain uses TRBV6-6 with TRBJ2-5, with D possibly matching TRBD1 (6 bases). The germline V and J ends were trimmed by 0 bases and 1 base, with 9 bases remaining between them. The CDR3 is made up of 15 amino acids. Germline CDR1 and CDR2: MNHNY and SVGAGI (reference sequence). CDR3 DNA: TGTGCCAGCAGTTACTCCACAGGGACCCAAGAGACCCAGTACTTC. It translates to CASSYSTGTQETQYF.

V usage is TRBV5-1 and J usage is TRBJ2-5, with D uncertain. Per germline, CDR1 SGHRS and CDR2 YFSETQ. V lost 4 bases and J 4 bases, leaving 5 bases between the germline ends. This CDR3 region has 11 residues. Written as DNA, the CDR3 is TGCGCCAGCAGCGCTTTAGAGACCCAGTACTTC. It translates to CASSALETQYF. The full variable domain, with the rest looked up from reference TRBV5-1 and TRBJ2-5, is KAGVTQTPRYLIKTRGQQVTLSCSPISGHRSVSWYQQTPGQGLQFLFEYFSETQRNKGNFPGRFSGRQFSNSRSEMNVSTLELGDSALYLCASSALETQYFGPGTRLLVL.

CDR3 amino acids: CASSIETGAGGQPQHF. CDR3 nucleotide sequence: TGTGCCAGCAGTATTGAAACAGGGGCCGGCGGTCAGCCCCAGCATTTT. The chain carries TRBV2 and TRBJ1-5; 7 positions agree with TRBD1. The junction had 13 bases not matched to a gene; V was cut back by 5 bases and J by 6 bases. The length of the CDR3 is 16 residues. Germline V gene data show CDR1 as SNHLY and CDR2 as FYNNEI.

This clone was counted a single time. The DNA is left out, because the CDR3 cannot be placed on it with certainty; the CDR3 is given as TCRdb lists it. The chain combines TRBV9 with TRBJ1-1. The germline CDR1 and CDR2 sequences are SGDLS and YYNGEE. The CDR3 is 13 amino acids long, termini counted. CDR3 sequence reads: CASSVGSGSRGFF.

This clone was picked up a small number of times. This rearrangement joins TRBV19 to TRBJ1-4; 9 nucleotides match TRBD1. CDR1 is LNHDA, CDR2 SQIVND, per germline (reference sequence). V lost 7 bases and J lost 8; bases outside the gene matches: 8. The CDR3 length is 14 residues. The CDR3 DNA reads TGTGCCAGTAATACCGGGACAGGGTACGAAAAACTGTTTTTT. This translates into CASNTGTGYEKLFF.

The chain recombines TRBV7-3 with TRBJ1-1; D is possibly TRBD1 (5 bases). Germline loops: CDR1 SGHTA, CDR2 FQGTGA. The CDR3 runs to 17 residues. V gave up 2 bases and J gave up 0 bases, with 16 bases separating them. The CDR3 nucleotides are TGTGCCAGCAGCTTAGGGGGGTGGCAGGGAGTGAACACTGAAGCTTTCTTT. Its translation: CASSLGGWQGVNTEAFF.

The chain carries TRBV5-6 and TRBJ2-7; D is unresolved. Germline CDR1 reads SGHDT; CDR2 reads YYEEEE. Trimming removed 2 bases at V and 0 bases at J, with 6 bases between. This CDR3 has 13 amino acids. The CDR3 reads CASSFVDSYEQYF. Written as DNA, the CDR3 is TGTGCCAGCAGCTTCGTGGACTCCTACGAGCAGTACTTC.

The chain is built from TRBV5-4 and TRBJ2-7; 7 nucleotides align to TRBD1. Germline CDR1 is SGHNT and CDR2 is YYREEE (reference sequence). This CDR3 has 14 residues. Trimming took 4 bases from V and 4 from J; bases not matched to a gene: 8. The CDR3 DNA reads TGTGCCAGCAGCAGGGCGACAGGGAATTACGAGCAGTACTTC. This translates into CASSRATGNYEQYF.

The V and J genes are TRBV7-8 and TRBJ2-7, with D possibly matching TRBD2 (6 bases). CDR1 SGHVS and CDR2 FQNEAQ come from the germline V gene. The CDR3 has 13 amino acids. V was trimmed by 3 bases and J by 1 base, leaving 7 bases between them. The CDR3 loop reads CASSFGGSYEQYF. In nucleotides, the CDR3 is TGTGCCAGCAGCTTTGGAGGGTCCTACGAGCAGTACTTC.

V and J are TRBV5-1 and TRBJ1-1; 8 bases agree with TRBD1. Trimming at V came to 4 bases and at J to 7 bases, leaving 6 bases not matched to a gene. Germline V gene lookup returns CDR1 SGHRS and CDR2 YFSETQ. This CDR3 is 13 amino acids long. The CDR3 sequence: CASSLGQGNEAFF. The CDR3 nucleotides read TGCGCCAGCAGCCTTGGACAGGGCAATGAAGCTTTCTTT.